The clone carrying this TCR beta chain has a single count. Its antigen is still unknown. The data originate from a study of T cells in localized non-small cell lung cancer. TCRdb keeps only in-frame clones here, not all; method: immunoSEQ multiplex PCR. This sample has about 3,700 clones, with 20% to 25% found just once. General observations from the study: Highest T cell clonality was seen in uninvolved adjacent lung, surpassing that measured in tumor.

CDR1 MGHDK and CDR2 SYGVNS come from the germline V gene. J gave up 2 bases and V 4 bases, and 1 base lay outside the gene matches. The CDR3 has 14 residues. Sample: lung tumor tissue, taken before any cancer treatment. The chain employs TRBV25-1 and TRBJ2-7, with TRBD2 matching 11 bases. The TCR sequence derives from a woman aged 40-70 years with stage I lung adenocarcinoma. In nucleotides, the CDR3 is TGTGCCAGCAGTGGGACTAGCGGGCCCTACGAGCAGTACTTC. It encodes CASSGTSGPYEQYF.